This T cell receptor beta chain was profiled in a study of cytomegalovirus exposure and HLA in healthy donors. Study-wide findings and caveats: Most subjects' HLA-A and HLA-B alleles were reportedly predicted from TCR beta sequences. The listing of approximately 160 TCR beta chains classed them as cytomegalovirus-associated.

The study ran its PCR with 60 Vbeta and 13 Jbeta primers. The protocol was immunoSEQ multiplex PCR, while the TCRdb copy is restricted to in-frame clones and leaves out a portion. The repertoire holds some 100,000 clones, approximately 75% seen once, with 11% to 15% in the top ten. Germline CDR1 is SQVTM and CDR2 is ANQGSEA. The CDR3 sequence is 15 residues long. V lost 7 bases to trimming and J lost 5 bases; unmatched junction nucleotides: 8. Regarding this clone: Its antigen is undetermined.

Though nominally healthy at sampling, donors likely had unrecorded immune exposures. This TCR derives from a woman between 65 and 79 years old in good health and CMV-seropositive. Sequenced sample: PBMCs. The chain has TRBV29-1 and TRBJ2-2, with 12 positions matching TRBD2. CDR3 sequence (DNA): TGCAGCGGAAGACTAGCGGGAGTAGGTACCGGGGAGCTGTTTTTT. Its translation is CSGRLAGVGTGELFF.